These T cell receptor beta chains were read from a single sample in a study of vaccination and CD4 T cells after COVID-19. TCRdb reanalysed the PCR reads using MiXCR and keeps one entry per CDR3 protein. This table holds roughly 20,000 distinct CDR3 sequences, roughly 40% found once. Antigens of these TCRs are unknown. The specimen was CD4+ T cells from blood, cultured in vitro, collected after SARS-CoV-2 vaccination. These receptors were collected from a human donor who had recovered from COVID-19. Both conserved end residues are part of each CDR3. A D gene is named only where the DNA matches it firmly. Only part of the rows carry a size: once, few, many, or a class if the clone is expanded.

CDR3aa: CASSRFTFRTGDKQPQHF
CDR3nt: TGTGCCAGCAGCCGATTTACCTTTCGGACAGGGGATAAGCAGCCCCAGCATTTT
d_gene: TRBD1
abundance: .
j_gene: TRBJ1-5
v_gene: TRBV7-8

CDR3aa: CSVEVPRVSEDTQYF
CDR3nt: TGCAGCGTTGAAGTGCCTAGGGTCTCGGAAGATACGCAGTATTTT
d_gene: .
abundance: once
j_gene: TRBJ2-3
v_gene: TRBV29-1

CDR3aa: CASRRGTGANTGELFF
CDR3nt: TGTGCCAGTAGGCGAGGGACAGGAGCGAACACCGGGGAGCTGTTTTTT
d_gene: TRBD1
abundance: .
j_gene: TRBJ2-2
v_gene: TRBV19

CDR3aa: CAISEFETGKETQYF
CDR3nt: TGTGCCATCAGTGAGTTCGAGACAGGGAAAGAGACCCAGTACTTC
d_gene: TRBD1
abundance: .
j_gene: TRBJ2-5
v_gene: TRBV10-3

CDR3aa: CASSRTGGQTEAFF
CDR3nt: TGTGCCAGCAGCCGAACAGGGGGCCAGACTGAAGCTTTCTTT
d_gene: TRBD1
abundance: .
j_gene: TRBJ1-1
v_gene: TRBV7-3

CDR3aa: CASSLALSGINYGYTF
CDR3nt: TGTGCCAGCAGCTTAGCGCTGTCAGGGATAAACTATGGCTACACCTTC
d_gene: .
abundance: .
j_gene: TRBJ1-2
v_gene: TRBV7-9

CDR3aa: CASNSEGSNQPQHF
CDR3nt: TGTGCCAGCAACTCTGAGGGAAGCAATCAGCCCCAGCATTTT
d_gene: .
abundance: .
j_gene: TRBJ1-5
v_gene: TRBV2

CDR3aa: CASSQGHGLAEAFF
CDR3nt: TGTGCCAGCAGCCAAGGACACGGGCTAGCTGAAGCTTTCTTT
d_gene: .
abundance: few
j_gene: TRBJ1-1
v_gene: TRBV7-2

CDR3aa: CASRDTGTQYF
CDR3nt: TGTGCCAGCAGGGACACCGGGACCCAGTACTTC
d_gene: .
abundance: .
j_gene: TRBJ2-5
v_gene: TRBV2

CDR3aa: CASSRGDTQYF
CDR3nt: TGTGCCAGCAGCCGGGGGGATACGCAGTATTTT
d_gene: .
abundance: few
j_gene: TRBJ2-3
v_gene: TRBV7-6

CDR3aa: CATQYLRDRRRMETQYF
CDR3nt: TGTGCCACCCAATACCTCCGGGACAGGCGGAGGATGGAGACCCAGTACTTC
d_gene: TRBD1
abundance: few
j_gene: TRBJ2-5
v_gene: TRBV24-1

CDR3aa: CASSLARGEQYF
CDR3nt: TGTGCCAGCAGCTTAGCGAGAGGCGAGCAGTACTTC
d_gene: .
abundance: few
j_gene: TRBJ2-7
v_gene: TRBV7-8

CDR3aa: CASSDRRENYGYTF
CDR3nt: TGTGCCAGCAGTGACCGCAGAGAGAACTATGGCTACACCTTC
d_gene: .
abundance: few
j_gene: TRBJ1-2
v_gene: TRBV6-1

CDR3aa: CASSIGQNYNEQFF
CDR3nt: TGTGCCAGTAGTATAGGACAGAACTACAATGAGCAGTTCTTC
d_gene: .
abundance: .
j_gene: TRBJ2-1
v_gene: TRBV19

CDR3aa: CAIRGDFGEGTQYF
CDR3nt: TGTGCCATCAGGGGGGACTTCGGCGAGGGTACCCAGTACTTC
d_gene: .
abundance: few
j_gene: TRBJ2-5
v_gene: TRBV10-3

CDR3aa: CASSPRRPQNTGELFF
CDR3nt: TGTGCCAGCAGCCCGAGGCGGCCCCAGAACACCGGGGAGCTGTTTTTT
d_gene: .
abundance: .
j_gene: TRBJ2-2
v_gene: TRBV7-2

CDR3aa: CASSLTNTGFGETQYF
CDR3nt: TGTGCCAGCAGCTTGACGAACACTGGATTTGGGGAGACCCAGTACTTC
d_gene: .
abundance: .
j_gene: TRBJ2-5
v_gene: TRBV7-9

CDR3aa: CATGTRTVGRGYTF
CDR3nt: TGTGCCACCGGCACTCGGACGGTTGGGAGGGGCTACACCTTC
d_gene: .
abundance: .
j_gene: TRBJ1-2
v_gene: TRBV15